One sample yielded the 28 T cell receptor beta chains listed below, sequenced in a study of shared clonotypes between healthy human individuals. Using immunoSEQ multiplex PCR, the repertoire was profiled, and TCRdb retains in-frame clones only, with some absent. The sample has about 2.1 million clones, 93% seen once. Positively selected for CCR7, the CD45RO-negative cells used as naive CD8 cells excluded terminally differentiated effector memory CD45RA+ cells. Sequenced: naive CD8+ T cells from PBMCs. These receptors all come from a man between 18 and 35 years old in good health. Some clones in this sample may be carry-over from other donors' samples.

Note on this clone: The same CDR3 arises from other DNA sequences in this sample as well. V usage is TRBV7-9 and J usage is TRBJ1-1; D possibly corresponds to TRBD1 (5 bases). The V end was cut by 4 bases, the J end by 4 bases, with 10 bases between. Germline assignment: CDR1 SEHNR and CDR2 FQNEAQ (reference sequence). The CDR3 spans 13 residues. The CDR3 region has the DNA TGTGCCAGCAGCTCCCCAGGGCTCACTGAAGCTTTCTTT. It specifies CASSSPGLTEAFF.

V and J are TRBV6-1 and TRBJ1-3, with D unclear. Germline V CDR1 and CDR2: MNHNS, SASEGT. Trimming pared 2 bases from V and 5 bases from J, leaving 4 bases between. The CDR3 contains 12 residues. In DNA, the CDR3 is TGTGCCAGCAGTGAACCCAGAAACACCATATATTTT. Its translation: CASSEPRNTIYF.

The chain has TRBV4-1 and TRBJ2-7; 8 bases are a match to TRBD1. The CDR3 is 14 residues long. With 3 bases clipped from V and 3 bases from J, the junction kept 4 bases outside the gene matches. Looked up from germline, CDR1 is MGHRA and CDR2 is YSYEKL. The CDR3 protein is CASSHPGTGYEQYF. The CDR3, as DNA: TGCGCCAGCAGCCACCCCGGGACAGGCTACGAGCAGTACTTC.

The chain recombines TRBV30 with TRBJ1-2; D call uncertain. Trimming took 0 bases from V and 10 from J, leaving 12 bases between them. The CDR3 spans 12 residues. Germline loops: CDR1 GTSNPN, CDR2 SVGIG (reference sequence). The CDR3 region is CAWSVRADTYTF. The CDR3 DNA follows: TGTGCCTGGAGTGTACGGGCAGACACCTACACCTTC.

The rearrangement links TRBV6-1 to TRBJ2-7; D is uncertain. The CDR3 contains 15 residues. The germline CDR1 and CDR2 sequences are MNHNS and SASEGT. V was cut by 2 bases and J by 0 bases, with 11 bases left in between. The CDR3 spells CASSERLAISYEQYF. CDR3 bases: TGTGCCAGCAGTGAACGCTTGGCGATCTCCTACGAGCAGTACTTC.

The rearrangement joins TRBV14 to TRBJ1-2, with a possible D match to TRBD1 (5 bases). From germline, CDR1 is SGHDN and CDR2 FVKESK. The CDR3 covers 14 residues. V lost 4 bases and J 4 bases, leaving 13 bases between the germline ends. CDR3 coding DNA: TGTGCCAGCAGCCCGGGACCCGGAGGCTATGGCTACACCTTC. This sequence encodes CASSPGPGGYGYTF. Supplemented by reference TRBV14 and TRBJ1-2, the full variable domain reads EAGVTQFPSHSVIEKGQTVTLRCDPISGHDNLYWYRRVMGKEIKFLLHFVKESKQDESGMPNNRFLAERTGGTYSTLKVQPAELEDSGVYFCASSPGPGGYGYTFGSGTRLTVV.

The V call is TRBV6-5, the J call TRBJ2-1, with 9 bases lining up with TRBD2. Germline values: CDR1 MNHEY, CDR2 SVGAGI. This CDR3 comprises 16 residues. Unmatched junction bases numbered 8, after V lost 0 bases and J lost 8 bases. The CDR3, as DNA: TGTGCCAGCAGTTACTCGGTAGCGGGAGTCTTTCATGAGCAGTTCTTC. As protein: CASSYSVAGVFHEQFF.

The J gene is TRBJ2-2, the V gene TRBV11-3, with 9 bases aligning to TRBD2. The CDR3 runs 17 residues. The J segment lost 7 bases and the V segment lost 0 bases, leaving 9 bases of the junction unmatched. Germline loops: CDR1 SGHNT, CDR2 YENEEA. The CDR3 DNA reads TGTGCCAGCAGCTTAGACGGTAGCGGGAGACATGGCGGGGAGCTGTTTTTT. It yields the protein CASSLDGSGRHGGELFF. The entire variable domain, with the rest obtained from reference TRBV11-3 and TRBJ2-2, is as follows: EAGVVQSPRYKIIEKKQPVAFWCNPISGHNTLYWYLQNLGQGPELLIRYENEEAVDDSQLPKDRFSAERLKGVDSTLKIQPAELGDSAVYLCASSLDGSGRHGGELFFGEGSRLTVL.

This chain links TRBV30 with TRBJ1-5, with D tentatively TRBD1 (5 bases). Deletions cut 5 bases from V and 1 base from J, with 18 bases between. The CDR3 covers 16 residues. The V gene's germline CDR1 is GTSNPN and CDR2 SVGIG (reference sequence). The CDR3 DNA sequence: TGTGCCTGGGCCCCATGGAGGGGATCCAGCAATCAGCCCCAGCATTTT. It yields the protein CAWAPWRGSSNQPQHF. The full variable domain, its missing parts supplied by reference TRBV30 and TRBJ1-5, is SQTIHQWPATLVQPVGSPLSLECTVEGTSNPNLYWYRQAAGRGLQLLFYSVGIGQISSEVPQNLSASRPQDRQFILSSKKLLLSDSGFYLCAWAPWRGSSNQPQHFGDGTRLSIL.

The rearrangement uses TRBV28 and TRBJ2-3, with 12 bases that match TRBD2. Germline V lookup: CDR1 MDHEN, CDR2 SYDVKM. This CDR3 comprises 16 residues. The trim removed 7 bases at V and 5 bases at J, leaving 10 bases unmatched. CDR3 in amino acids: CASNPTSGSRGDTQYF. The CDR3 DNA reads TGTGCCAGCAACCCGACTAGCGGGAGTCGTGGAGATACGCAGTATTTT.

This chain links TRBV9 with TRBJ1-2, with D hard to call. The CDR3 is made up of 15 amino acids. V was shortened by 0 bases and J by 0 bases, with 9 bases between the two germline ends. Germline-derived CDR1 and CDR2 are SGDLS and YYNGEE. The CDR3 DNA reads as TGTGCCAGCAGCGTAGGGGGATTTGCTAACTATGGCTACACCTTC. This gives the protein CASSVGGFANYGYTF. Supplemented by reference TRBV9 and TRBJ1-2, the full variable domain reads DSGVTQTPKHLITATGQRVTLRCSPRSGDLSVYWYQQSLDQGLQFLIQYYNGEERAKGNILERFSAQQFPDLHSELNLSSLELGDSALYFCASSVGGFANYGYTFGSGTRLTVV.

This clone was counted many times. The rearrangement links TRBV27 to TRBJ2-7; unclear D gene. The germline V gene has CDR1 MNHEY and CDR2 SMNVEV (reference sequence). This CDR3 region has 13 residues. Trimming shortened V by 5 bases and J by 6 bases, and 14 bases separated the two germline ends. The CDR3 DNA is TGTGCCAGCAGTATCACCTTAACCAGCGAGCAGTACTTC. Translated, it gives CASSITLTSEQYF.

This clone turned up a few times. V gene TRBV19 combines with J gene TRBJ1-1; the D is unclear. This CDR3 is built from 12 residues. Deletions cut 3 bases from V and 7 bases from J, with 9 bases between. Germline V lookup: CDR1 LNHDA, CDR2 SQIVND (reference sequence). The CDR3 here is CASSITDGEAFF. In nucleotides, the CDR3 is TGTGCCAGTAGTATTACGGACGGTGAAGCTTTCTTT.

The CDR3 spells CASSQSGQQYF. The DNA of the CDR3 is TGTGCCAGCAGCCAGAGCGGCCAGCAGTATTTT. The chain uses TRBV4-2 and TRBJ2-3, with D possibly TRBD2 on 5 matching bases. V lost 3 bases and J 11 bases, leaving 9 bases between the germline ends. CDR1 is LGHNA and CDR2 is YNFKEQ in the germline V gene. The CDR3 is 11 residues long.

The rearrangement links TRBV30 to TRBJ1-5; D is unresolved. Trimming stripped 5 bases from V and 2 bases from J, with 16 bases between. This CDR3 spans 15 amino acids. Germline V CDR1 and CDR2: GTSNPN, SVGIG (reference sequence). The CDR3 nucleotides are TGTGCCTGGGACCTGGGGAGGGCCGGCAATCAGCCCCAGCATTTT. It is translated as CAWDLGRAGNQPQHF. Based on the CDR3 plus reference TRBV30 and TRBJ1-5, the full variable domain is SQTIHQWPATLVQPVGSPLSLECTVEGTSNPNLYWYRQAAGRGLQLLFYSVGIGQISSEVPQNLSASRPQDRQFILSSKKLLLSDSGFYLCAWDLGRAGNQPQHFGDGTRLSIL.

A remark on this clone: The junction shows a germline mismatch at one end, possibly a read error. This chain connects TRBV6-4 to TRBJ2-1; D unclear. The CDR3 covers 13 residues. Per the germline V gene, CDR1 is MRHNA and CDR2 is SNTAGT. CDR3 nucleotide sequence: TGTGCCAGCAGTGACTCGAAGACTGCGGATTTGGTCTTC. As protein: CASSDSKTADLVF.

The chain joins TRBV5-1 to TRBJ2-7, with TRBD1 matching 8 bases. With V trimmed by 4 bases and J by 0 bases, 9 bases remained unmatched. The germline CDR1 and CDR2 sequences are SGHRS and YFSETQ. CDR3 length: 16 amino acids. CDR3 amino acids: CASSPDGQGPSYEQYF. In nucleotides, the CDR3 is TGCGCCAGCAGCCCCGACGGACAGGGACCCTCCTACGAGCAGTACTTC.

The chain uses TRBV6-1 and TRBJ2-4; 10 bases are a match to TRBD2. CDR1 and CDR2 from the germline V gene are MNHNS and SASEGT. This CDR3 comprises 15 residues. J was trimmed by 0 bases and V by 7 bases; bases with no gene match: 3. The CDR3 nucleotides read TGTGCCAGCAATAGCGGGAGGTTAGCCAAAAACATTCAGTACTTC. Residues: CASNSGRLAKNIQYF.

This clone was counted only a few times. This chain links TRBV19 with TRBJ1-1; no firm D call. CDR3 length: 16 amino acids. The V gene lost 6 bases and the J gene lost 1 base, with 18 bases spanning the gap. Germline-derived CDR1 and CDR2 are LNHDA and SQIVND (reference sequence). CDR3 in amino acids: CASRPLGGQKNTEAFF. CDR3 coding DNA: TGTGCCAGTAGGCCACTGGGCGGGCAGAAGAACACTGAAGCTTTCTTT.

On this clone: Other DNA sequences within the sample encode an identical CDR3. The chain links TRBV4-1 to TRBJ1-5, with D unclear. V was clipped by 1 base and J by 5 bases, with 6 bases between them. The CDR3 is 13 residues long. CDR1 is MGHRA and CDR2 is YSYEKL in the germline V gene. CDR3 sequence (DNA): TGCGCCAGCAGCCAAGGGAGGGATCAGCCCCAGCATTTT. This gives the protein CASSQGRDQPQHF.

The V call is TRBV2, the J call TRBJ1-2, with D unresolved. The CDR3 has 14 residues. Germline CDR1 is SNHLY and CDR2 is FYNNEI. The V and J ends lost 4 bases and 2 bases respectively, with 11 bases between them. The CDR3 nucleotides read TGTGCCAGCAGTGTTTCGGCAGGAAACTATGGCTACACCTTC. Amino acids: CASSVSAGNYGYTF.

J is TRBJ2-2 and V is TRBV25-1; no firm D call. Trimming stripped 9 bases from V and 6 bases from J, with 11 bases between. CDR1 and CDR2 from the germline V gene are MGHDK and SYGVNS. The CDR3 sequence is 12 residues long. CDR3 bases: TGTGCCAGTTTGTCCCAGCCCGGGGAGCTGTTTTTT. Its protein is CASLSQPGELFF.

The chain has TRBV4-1 and TRBJ2-7; D not resolved. Germline V gene sequence: CDR1 MGHRA, CDR2 YSYEKL. This CDR3 has 15 amino acids. V was shortened by 1 base and J by 4 bases, with 14 bases between the two germline ends. The chain's CDR3 is CASSQALRDGYEQYF. In DNA form, the CDR3 reads TGCGCCAGCAGCCAAGCCCTGCGCGATGGTTACGAGCAGTACTTC.

The rearrangement joins TRBV27 to TRBJ2-7; the match to TRBD1 covers 10 bases. The CDR3 is made up of 19 amino acids. Losses at the gene ends were 5 bases for V and 0 bases for J; bases not matched to a gene: 16. Germline-derived CDR1 and CDR2 are MNHEY and SMNVEV (reference sequence). Written as DNA, the CDR3 is TGTGCCAGCAGTCCCTCCGGGGACAGGGGAGAGAGAAGCTCCTACGAGCAGTACTTC. This translates into CASSPSGDRGERSSYEQYF.

The chain recombines TRBV15 with TRBJ1-2, with a weak D call TRBD1 (6 bases). CDR3 size: 14 residues. Germline V gives CDR1 LNHNV, CDR2 YYDKDF (reference sequence). The ends were cut back, 9 bases at V and 4 bases at J, with 18 bases in the middle. DNA of the CDR3: TGTGCCACTCGCGACAGCGGGGGCCCCTATGGCTACACCTTC. Translated: CATRDSGGPYGYTF.

The chain links TRBV4-2 to TRBJ1-1; the D is unclear. V lost 0 bases, J lost 3 bases, and 14 bases lay in between. The CDR3 loop spans 16 amino acids. Per germline, CDR1 LGHNA and CDR2 YNFKEQ. DNA for the CDR3: TGTGCCAGCAGCCAAGATTTCGGACCCACGGACACTGAAGCTTTCTTT. It yields the protein CASSQDFGPTDTEAFF.

With respect to this clone: One end of the junction fails to match germline, which may point to a read error. Distinct nucleotide sequences in the sample also encode this CDR3. The V and J genes are TRBV7-2 and TRBJ2-7; a weak D match, TRBD1 (5 bases). The CDR3 sequence is 14 residues long. CDR1 is SGHTA, CDR2 FQGNSA, per germline. The CDR3 bases are TGTGCTAGCAGCTTAGGGGTCACCTACTACGAGCAGTACTTC. Protein: CASSLGVTYYEQYF.

The CDR3 sequence: CASSPTVSTDTQYF. CDR3 in DNA: TGTGCCAGCAGCCCGACAGTTAGCACAGATACGCAGTATTTT. The gene calls are TRBV6-6 and TRBJ2-3, with D possibly TRBD1 on 5 matching bases. The CDR3 contains 14 residues. Trimming pared 6 bases from V and 0 bases from J, leaving 10 bases between. Germline CDR1 MNHNY, CDR2 SVGAGI (reference sequence).